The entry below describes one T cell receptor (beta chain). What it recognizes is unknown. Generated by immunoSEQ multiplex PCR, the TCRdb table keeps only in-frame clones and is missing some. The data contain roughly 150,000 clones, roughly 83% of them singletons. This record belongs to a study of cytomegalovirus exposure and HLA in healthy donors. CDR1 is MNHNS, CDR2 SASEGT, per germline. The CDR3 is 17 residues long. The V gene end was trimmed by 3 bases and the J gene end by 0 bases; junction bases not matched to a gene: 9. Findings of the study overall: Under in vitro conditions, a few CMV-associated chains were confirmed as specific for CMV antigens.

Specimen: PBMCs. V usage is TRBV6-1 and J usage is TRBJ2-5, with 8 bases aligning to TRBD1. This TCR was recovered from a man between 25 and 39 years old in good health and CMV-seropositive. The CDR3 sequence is CASSDGQGRVYQETQYF. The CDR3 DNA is TGTGCCAGCAGTGACGGACAGGGAAGGGTGTACCAAGAGACCCAGTACTTC.